A selection of T cell receptor beta chains follows, all from one sample in a study of blood T cell repertoires in COVID-19. Produced via immunoSEQ multiplex PCR; TCRdb's table is partial and in-frame only. The table has fewer than 350,000 clones, 90% seen once. The sequenced material came from PBMCs or T cells enriched from blood (not recorded which). All receptors come from a woman aged 18-29 years with acute COVID-19. CDR3s leave out the opening cysteine and the closing phenylalanine or tryptophan. Fields, in order: J gene, V gene, CDR3 length, CDR3 protein.

>TRBJ1-4|TRBV5-1|14
ASSQDRGATNEKLF
>TRBJ2-1|TRBV5-1|14
ASSSDGGPMGNEQF
>TRBJ1-2|TRBV29-1|12
SVLAVKDNYGYT
>TRBJ2-5|TRBV15|13
ATSREATFQETQY
>TRBJ1-6|TRBV27|14
ASSLLLNRGNSPLH
>TRBJ2-2|TRBV4-1|13
ASSQVGAATGELF
>TRBJ2-3|TRBV2|15
ASRRGRGVSSTDTQY
>TRBJ2-7|TRBV27|16
ASSNGLAGGPSGYEQY
>TRBJ2-1|TRBV20-1|8
SARGQEQF
>TRBJ2-3|TRBV10-1|11
ASSETGASTQY
>TRBJ2-1|TRBV5-1|14
ASSFGSSGRGDEQF
>TRBJ1-1|TRBV18|15
ASSQPGQGRGSTEAF
>TRBJ1-1|TRBV7-2|14
ASRGGQGERWTEAF
>TRBJ1-6|TRBV7-9|12
ASSLDTANSPLH
>TRBJ2-3|TRBV28|13
ASSARRQLTDTQY
>TRBJ2-1|TRBV5-4|13
ASSLTGGDYNEQF
>TRBJ1-2|TRBV27|12
ASSGTGGLYGYT
>TRBJ2-5|TRBV7-9|15
ASSFRRGGKIQETQY